The 6 T cell receptor beta chains reported below all come from one sample, sequenced in a study of T cell responses to AZD1222 COVID-19 vaccine. The table came from immunoSEQ multiplex PCR; TCRdb's copy has only in-frame clones and leaves some out. The sample consists of 100,000 to 120,000 clones, approximately 90% of them appearing once. Sequenced material: peripheral blood, taken 28 days after the second AZD1222 dose. Receptor source: an adult who received the AZD1222 COVID-19 vaccine.

The chain has TRBV28 and TRBJ2-3; D unclear. This CDR3 has 17 amino acids. The V gene's germline CDR1 is MDHEN and CDR2 SYDVKM. Trimming stripped 3 bases from V and 1 base from J, with 17 bases between. CDR3 DNA sequence: TGTGCCAGCAGTTTTGAGGTTCGCCAGGACGGCACAGATACGCAGTATTTT. Amino acids: CASSFEVRQDGTDTQYF.

This clone was picked up one time. The chain is built from TRBV5-6 and TRBJ2-4, with TRBD2 matching over 8 bases. V shed 0 bases and J 1 base; nucleotides not matched to a gene: 3. The CDR3 sequence is 16 residues long. Germline CDR1 reads SGHDT; CDR2 reads YYEEEE. CDR3: CASSLGSGVAKNIQYF. DNA for the CDR3: TGTGCCAGCAGCTTGGGTAGCGGGGTCGCCAAAAACATTCAGTACTTC.

This clone was detected a few times. This rearrangement joins TRBV27 to TRBJ2-7; perhaps TRBD1 as D (5 bases). CDR3 length: 13 residues. Trimming shortened V by 5 bases and J by 6 bases, and 14 bases separated the two germline ends. Germline values: CDR1 MNHEY, CDR2 SMNVEV (reference sequence). The CDR3 loop reads CASSSQDKREQYF. CDR3 sequence (DNA): TGTGCCAGCAGTAGTCAGGACAAGCGCGAGCAGTACTTC.

The gene calls are TRBV27 and TRBJ1-3; D is possibly TRBD1 (5 bases). There are 15 residues in the CDR3. The germline gives CDR1 MNHEY, CDR2 SMNVEV (reference sequence). V lost 0 bases to trimming and J lost 7 bases, with 13 bases between them. The CDR3 DNA reads as TGTGCCAGCAGTTTATCGGGACCGCTCGGGAACACCATATATTTT. This encodes CASSLSGPLGNTIYF.

The rearrangement links TRBV2 to TRBJ2-2; 10 positions match TRBD2. The V gene end was trimmed by 9 bases and the J gene end by 6 bases; junction bases not matched to a gene: 4. The CDR3 sequence is 13 residues long. Per germline, CDR1 SNHLY and CDR2 FYNNEI. The CDR3 here is CARTSGVAGELFF. The CDR3 DNA reads TGTGCCAGAACTAGCGGGGTGGCCGGGGAGCTGTTTTTT. The full variable domain, rest sourced from reference TRBV2 and TRBJ2-2, is EPEVTQTPSHQVTQMGQEVILRCVPISNHLYFYWYRQILGQKVEFLVSFYNNEISEKSEIFDDQFSVERPDGSNFTLKIRSTKLEDSAMYFCARTSGVAGELFFGEGSRLTVL.

This chain connects TRBV20-1 to TRBJ2-3, with 8 bases fitting TRBD2. V shed 3 bases, J shed 4 bases, and the junction held 9 bases outside the gene matches. The CDR3 has 15 residues. Germline assignment: CDR1 DFQATT and CDR2 SNEGSKA (reference sequence). CDR3 nucleotides: TGCAGTGCTAGTAGGAGCGGGAGTGGAGCAGATACGCAGTATTTT. Its protein is CSASRSGSGADTQYF.